This T cell receptor beta chain originates from a study of molecular identifiers for immune sequencing clone quantification (dated by TCRdb to 2016 to 2019). Regarding the complete study: For a replicate experiment, RNA from about 21,000 or 97,000 naive CD8 T cells was divided into five aliquots, of which four were sequenced. This methods study used CD8 T cells to benchmark TCR RNA copy counting and molecular-identifier clustering-based TCR repertoire sequencing (MIDCIRS). On the study overall, not on this receptor specifically: Highly expanded clone sizes could be underestimated if identical TCR molecules share a barcode. Modeling indicated approximately 2.7 TCR RNA copies recovered per cell, compared with about 9.4 by digital PCR, which implies a capture efficiency of approximately 30%. When barcode sub-clustering was left out, chimeric consensus sequences inflated TCR diversity, with chimeras reaching as high as 47%. Even against a background of one million naive CD8 T cells, spiked-in Jurkat TCR RNA amounting to a single cell's worth was reported to be detectable. In CMV-specific effector cells, over 99% of molecules were held by clones above 20 RNA copies, whereas under 1% of molecules were held by such clones in naive cells. Spiked-in Jurkat TCR RNA (10 copies' worth), which is not part of the donor repertoire, was contained in the naive libraries.

This clonotype was counted at least ten times. The antigen it recognizes is unknown. Per-base quality was not reported, and no clone a single base away is much larger than it. Library preparation employed PCR. Sequencer: Illumina HiSeq 4000. Bulk TCR libraries were prepared as previously described, using TCR primers listed in Table S5. Purification of total RNA was performed with the Qiagen AllPrep DNA/RNA kit. Before analysis, reads from multiple sequencing runs of the same library were pooled. In the authors' own workflow: Reads were retained only if an exact TCR constant sequence was present, and the retained reads were trimmed to 150 nt and grouped according to their 12-nt molecular barcodes. Within each barcode group, reads were sub-clustered at a 15% Levenshtein threshold, and quality-weighted consensus sequences were built per RNA molecule. Non-functional sequences were filtered out, along with any lower-count sequence sitting one edit away from another sequence. On the basis of fitting two negative binomial distributions, barcode sub-clusters with fewer than 20% of the maximum read count were discarded. TCRdb itself trimmed the public reads at Q25 with fastp, ran MiXCR and retained productive beta chains. One record per CDR3 amino acid sequence lists the most common genes and DNA. The V and J calls reflect TCRdb's pipeline rather than the authors' work. The sample profile shows tens of thousands of distinct CDR3 sequences; roughly 19% of them were found once. The top ten clones comprise approximately 1.2% of the sample.

CDR3 length: 12 amino acids, cysteine to phenylalanine. Only the CDR3 DNA is retained, 36 bases long and in frame from the first base. V lost 5 bases and J lost 6 bases; the stretch between them is 9 bases long. Libraries of naive CD8 T cells were built from approximately 20,000 to 1,000,000 sorted cells, with 10%, 30% or 50% of the purified RNA used. On a BD FACSAria II, naive CD8 T cells were FACS-sorted as CD8+CD4-CCR7+CD45RA+ and collected into RLT Plus buffer. To test detection sensitivity, Jurkat RNA equivalent to roughly eleven TCR copies was spiked into samples of roughly 18,000-1,100,000 naive CD8 T cells. CD8 T cells were enriched using RosetteSep CD8+ T Cell Enrichment Cocktail and Ficoll-Paque, and the enriched cells then underwent ACK red cell lysis.

In this chain, TRBV12-3 or TRBV12-4 is recombined with TRBJ2-3, with the identity of the D gene unclear. This clonotype was obtained from a human donor in good health. Some libraries in this study had Jurkat cell RNA spiked in. The sample consisted of naive CD8+ T cells from blood, with Jurkat cell RNA spiked in. The sample's cell subset or site, from its label and the paper: FACS-sorted CD8+CD4-CCR7+CD45RA+ naive T cells. The CDR3 region: CASSALMDTQYF. At the DNA level, the sequence is TGTGCCAGCAGTGCCCTGATGGATACGCAGTATTTT.